This TCR beta chain was sequenced during a study of Ad26.COV2.S vaccination and SARS-CoV-2 variants. Study-wide results and limits: Measures of TCR breadth and depth may have fallen short of total T cell responses.

Assay used: immunoSEQ multiplex PCR; TCRdb lists only in-frame clones, some missing. The table includes around 250,000 clones, approximately 87% detected once. V lost 10 bases, J lost 5 bases, and 17 bases lay in between. The CDR3 runs 14 residues. Germline V CDR1 and CDR2: MNHEY, SVGAGI. Stated treatment: around 19 received Ad26.COV2.S at low or high dose, single or two shots; several received placebo; per-sample allocation not given. Day 63 following the first vaccine or placebo injection was when the samples were taken. With regard to this clone: The antigen is not known.

Sample: peripheral blood, taken in a trial of Ad26.COV2.S vaccine versus placebo. The sequence was obtained from a person aged 18-65 years who received the Ad26.COV2.S COVID-19 vaccine or a placebo. The chain links TRBV6-5 to TRBJ1-4; D call uncertain. CDR3 loop: CATTTQALNEKLFF. CDR3 nucleotides: TGTGCCACCACAACCCAGGCCTTAAATGAAAAACTGTTTTTT.